This TCR beta chain stems from a study of blood T cells in healthy people across ages. For the second PCR, which ran for about 7 to 11 cycles, a sample-barcoded 5' primer and a J-beta primer mix were used. MiXCR, applied by TCRdb to the 5' RACE reads, yields one record per CDR3 protein. Of some 1.6 million distinct CDR3 sequences listed, almost 35% are singletons. Researchers isolated at least 6 million PBMCs per sample. With 7 bases clipped from V and 4 bases from J, the junction kept 12 bases outside the gene matches. Germline V CDR1 and CDR2: SQVTM, ANQGSEA. The CDR3 consists of 15 residues. The rearrangement uses TRBV29-1 and TRBJ2-2; 7 bases line up with TRBD2. The sample consisted of blood. The sequence was collected from a woman between 25 and 40 years old in good health. CDR3 DNA sequence: TGCAGCGCCAGCCACACAGCGGGGTTCACCGGGGAGCTGTTTTTT. This translates into CSASHTAGFTGELFF.